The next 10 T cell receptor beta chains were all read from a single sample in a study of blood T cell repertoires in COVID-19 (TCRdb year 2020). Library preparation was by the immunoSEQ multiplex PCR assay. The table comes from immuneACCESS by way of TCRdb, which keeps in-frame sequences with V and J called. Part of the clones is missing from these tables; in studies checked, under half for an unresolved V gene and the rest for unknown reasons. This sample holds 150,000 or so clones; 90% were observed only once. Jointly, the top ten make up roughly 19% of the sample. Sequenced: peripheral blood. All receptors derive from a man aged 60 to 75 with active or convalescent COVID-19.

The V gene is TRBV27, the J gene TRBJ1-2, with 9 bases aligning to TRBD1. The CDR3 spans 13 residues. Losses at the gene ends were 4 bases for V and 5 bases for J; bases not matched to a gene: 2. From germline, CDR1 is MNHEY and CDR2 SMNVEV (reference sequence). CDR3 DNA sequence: TGTGCCAGCAGTTCGACAGGGGGATATGGCTACACCTTC. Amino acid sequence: CASSSTGGYGYTF.

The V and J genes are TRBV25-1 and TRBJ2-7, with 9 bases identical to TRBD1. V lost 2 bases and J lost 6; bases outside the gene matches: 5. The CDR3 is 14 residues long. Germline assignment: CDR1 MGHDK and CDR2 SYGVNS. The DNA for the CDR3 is TGTGCCAGCAGTGAAAACACAGGGGGCGGCGAGCAGTACTTC. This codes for CASSENTGGGEQYF.

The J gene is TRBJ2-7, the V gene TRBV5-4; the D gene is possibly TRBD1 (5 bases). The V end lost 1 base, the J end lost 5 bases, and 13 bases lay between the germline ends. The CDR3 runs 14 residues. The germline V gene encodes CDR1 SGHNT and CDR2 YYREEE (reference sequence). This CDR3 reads CASSLLGRVHEQYF. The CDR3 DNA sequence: TGTGCCAGCAGCTTGCTTGGCAGGGTCCACGAGCAGTACTTC. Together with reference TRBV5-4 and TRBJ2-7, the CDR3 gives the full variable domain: ETGVTQSPTHLIKTRGQQVTLRCSSQSGHNTVSWYQQALGQGPQFIFQYYREEENGRGNFPPRFSGLQFPNYSSELNVNALELDDSALYLCASSLLGRVHEQYFGPGTRLTVT.

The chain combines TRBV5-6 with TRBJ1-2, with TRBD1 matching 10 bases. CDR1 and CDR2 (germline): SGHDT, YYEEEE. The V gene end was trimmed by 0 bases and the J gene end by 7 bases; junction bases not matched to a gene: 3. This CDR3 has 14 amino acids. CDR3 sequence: CASSLGQGAGGYTF. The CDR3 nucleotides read TGTGCCAGCAGCTTGGGACAGGGGGCAGGTGGCTACACCTTC.

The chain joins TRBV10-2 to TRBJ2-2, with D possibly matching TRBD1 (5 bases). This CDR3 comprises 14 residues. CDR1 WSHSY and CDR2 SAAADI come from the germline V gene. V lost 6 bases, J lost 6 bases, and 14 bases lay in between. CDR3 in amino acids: CASRGAGNPGELFF. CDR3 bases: TGCGCCAGCAGGGGTGCAGGGAATCCCGGGGAGCTGTTTTTT.

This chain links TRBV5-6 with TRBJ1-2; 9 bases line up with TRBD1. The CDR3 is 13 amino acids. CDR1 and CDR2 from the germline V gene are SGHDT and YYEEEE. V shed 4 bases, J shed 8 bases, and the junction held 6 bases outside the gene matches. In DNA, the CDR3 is TGTGCCAGCAGCACTAGACAGGGGGACGGCTACACCTTC. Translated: CASSTRQGDGYTF. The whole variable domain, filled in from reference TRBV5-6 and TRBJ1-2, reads DAGVTQSPTHLIKTRGQQVTLRCSPKSGHDTVSWYQQALGQGPQFIFQYYEEEERQRGNFPDRFSGHQFPNYSSELNVNALLLGDSALYLCASSTRQGDGYTFGSGTRLTVV.

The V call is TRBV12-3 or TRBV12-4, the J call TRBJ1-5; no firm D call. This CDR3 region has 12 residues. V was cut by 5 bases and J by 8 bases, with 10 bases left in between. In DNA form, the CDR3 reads TGTGCCAGCAGTACCGCCCCGGAGCCCCAGCATTTT. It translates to CASSTAPEPQHF.

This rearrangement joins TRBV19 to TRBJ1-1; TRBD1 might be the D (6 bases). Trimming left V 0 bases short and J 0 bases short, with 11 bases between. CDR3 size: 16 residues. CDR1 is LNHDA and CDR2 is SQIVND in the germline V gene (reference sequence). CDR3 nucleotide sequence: TGTGCCAGTAGTATAGAAGGACAGCTCATGAACACTGAAGCTTTCTTT. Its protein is CASSIEGQLMNTEAFF.

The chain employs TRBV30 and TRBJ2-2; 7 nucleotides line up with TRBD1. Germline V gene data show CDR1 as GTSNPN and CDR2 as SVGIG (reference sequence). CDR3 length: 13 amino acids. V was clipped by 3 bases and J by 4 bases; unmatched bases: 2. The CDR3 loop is CAWRGQSTGELFF. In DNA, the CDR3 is TGTGCCTGGAGGGGACAGAGCACCGGGGAGCTGTTTTTT.

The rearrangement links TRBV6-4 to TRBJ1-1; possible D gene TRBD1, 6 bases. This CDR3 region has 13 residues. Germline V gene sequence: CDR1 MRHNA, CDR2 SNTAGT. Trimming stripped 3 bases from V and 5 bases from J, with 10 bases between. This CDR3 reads CASSDVDRTEAFF. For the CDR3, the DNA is TGTGCCAGCAGTGATGTCGACAGGACTGAAGCTTTCTTT.